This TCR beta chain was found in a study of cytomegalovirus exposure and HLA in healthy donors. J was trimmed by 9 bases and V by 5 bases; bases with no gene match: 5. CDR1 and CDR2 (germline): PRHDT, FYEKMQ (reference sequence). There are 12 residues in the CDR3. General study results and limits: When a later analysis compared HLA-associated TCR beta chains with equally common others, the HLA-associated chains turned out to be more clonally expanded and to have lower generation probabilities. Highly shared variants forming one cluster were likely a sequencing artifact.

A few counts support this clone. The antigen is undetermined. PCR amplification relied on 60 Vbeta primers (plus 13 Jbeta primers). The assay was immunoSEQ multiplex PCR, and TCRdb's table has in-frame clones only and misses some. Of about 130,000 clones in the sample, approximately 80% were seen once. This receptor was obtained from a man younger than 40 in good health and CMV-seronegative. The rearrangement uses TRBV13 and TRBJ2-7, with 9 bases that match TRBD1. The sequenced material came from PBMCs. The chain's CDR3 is CASSQGQGGQYF. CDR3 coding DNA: TGTGCCAGCAGCCAGGGACAGGGTGGGCAGTACTTC.